What follows are 27 T cell receptor beta chains derived from one specimen sequenced in a study of blood T cell repertoires in COVID-19. TCRdb's copy holds only in-frame clones and misses some; the assay was immunoSEQ multiplex PCR. The data hold approximately 260,000 clones, with 85% to 90% observed a single time. Sequencing was done on a sample of peripheral blood. These receptors were taken from a man younger than 35 with active or convalescent COVID-19.

V and J are TRBV27 and TRBJ1-5; 8 nucleotides align to TRBD1. The CDR3 is 13 residues long. The junction had 4 bases not matched to a gene; V was cut back by 6 bases and J by 6 bases. Germline assignment: CDR1 MNHEY and CDR2 SMNVEV (reference sequence). CDR3 sequence reads: CASRGTGGQPQHF. In DNA form, the CDR3 reads TGTGCCAGCAGAGGTACAGGGGGTCAGCCCCAGCATTTT.

V gene TRBV2 combines with J gene TRBJ2-2; a possible D gene is TRBD2 (5 bases). V lost 10 bases, J lost 7 bases, and 16 bases lay in between. The CDR3 extends over 13 amino acids. CDR1 is SNHLY and CDR2 is FYNNEI in the germline V gene. The CDR3 DNA reads TGTGCCACCCAATCGGACTCCGGCGGGGAGCTGTTTTTT. This translates into CATQSDSGGELFF. Supplemented by reference TRBV2 and TRBJ2-2, the full variable domain reads EPEVTQTPSHQVTQMGQEVILRCVPISNHLYFYWYRQILGQKVEFLVSFYNNEISEKSEIFDDQFSVERPDGSNFTLKIRSTKLEDSAMYFCATQSDSGGELFFGEGSRLTVL.

This clone was seen only once. J is TRBJ2-4 and V is TRBV4-2; D gene unclear. V lost 0 bases and J lost 8, with 14 bases in between. The CDR3 runs to 15 residues. Germline loops: CDR1 LGHNA, CDR2 YNFKEQ. The CDR3 here is CASSQDPQLDHIQYF. The CDR3 DNA sequence: TGTGCCAGCAGCCAAGATCCCCAGCTAGACCACATTCAGTACTTC.

V is TRBV30 and J is TRBJ1-2; a weak D match, TRBD1 (5 bases). The CDR3 has 12 amino acids. Germline V lookup: CDR1 GTSNPN, CDR2 SVGIG (reference sequence). The V end was cut by 1 base, the J end by 8 bases, with 11 bases between. CDR3 nucleotide sequence: TGTGCCTGGAGTGATGGGCAGGGCGGCTACACCTTC. Protein: CAWSDGQGGYTF.

This rearrangement joins TRBV6-5 to TRBJ2-1; TRBD2 aligns across 7 bases. Trimming cost V 2 bases and J 9 bases; bases outside gene matches: 10. The length of the CDR3 is 15 residues. Germline lookup yields CDR1 MNHEY and CDR2 SVGAGI. Here the CDR3 reads CASSYRVTSVGEQFF. CDR3 DNA: TGTGCCAGCAGTTACAGGGTAACTAGCGTCGGTGAGCAGTTCTTC.

The chain couples TRBV27 to TRBJ1-5; tentatively, D is TRBD1 (5 bases). The CDR3 runs to 14 residues. Germline V gene sequence: CDR1 MNHEY, CDR2 SMNVEV (reference sequence). Trimming took off 3 bases at V and 7 bases at J, with 13 bases between the two ends. The CDR3 region is CASSFGHRRQPQHF. CDR3 bases: TGTGCCAGCAGTTTCGGACATCGACGCCAGCCCCAGCATTTT.

The rearrangement uses TRBV9 and TRBJ1-6; D is unresolved. This CDR3 has 14 amino acids. Trimming removed 5 bases at V and 6 bases at J, with 12 bases between. Germline CDR1 is SGDLS and CDR2 is YYNGEE. The CDR3 nucleotides are TGTGCCAGCAGTATACTGGTGCTTAATTCACCCCTCCACTTT. Protein: CASSILVLNSPLHF.

This rearrangement joins TRBV18 to TRBJ2-1; D is ambiguous. CDR3 length: 12 residues. Per germline, CDR1 KGHSH and CDR2 LQKENI. Trimming stripped 4 bases from V and 8 bases from J, with 9 bases between. The DNA of the CDR3 is TGTGCCAGCTCACTCTCTTTCGATGAGCAGTTCTTC. It is translated as CASSLSFDEQFF.

The chain uses TRBV18 and TRBJ1-6; 7 bases agree with TRBD1. This CDR3 is 15 amino acids long. V lost 0 bases and J lost 10; bases outside the gene matches: 6. CDR1 is KGHSH, CDR2 LQKENI, per germline. In DNA, the CDR3 is TGTGCCAGCTCACCACCGAGCAGGGGGATGTCACCCCTCCACTTT. Its translation is CASSPPSRGMSPLHF.

The chain links TRBV7-9 to TRBJ2-7, with D unresolved. Germline lookup yields CDR1 SEHNR and CDR2 FQNEAQ (reference sequence). The CDR3 covers 12 residues. V was clipped by 5 bases and J by 2 bases, with 7 bases between them. The CDR3 DNA follows: TGTGCCAGCAGCCTACGTCCCTACGAGCAGTACTTC. Translated, it gives CASSLRPYEQYF. Using reference TRBV7-9 and TRBJ2-7 for the parts outside the CDR3, the full variable domain is DTGVSQNPRHKITKRGQNVTFRCDPISEHNRLYWYRQTLGQGPEFLTYFQNEAQLEKSRLLSDRFSAERPKGSFSTLEIQRTEQGDSAMYLCASSLRPYEQYFGPGTRLTVT.

The chain couples TRBV7-2 to TRBJ2-7; tentatively, D is TRBD2 (5 bases). V lost 5 bases to trimming and J lost 3 bases, with 14 bases between them. Germline assignment: CDR1 SGHTA and CDR2 FQGNSA. There are 14 residues in the CDR3. CDR3 in amino acids: CASSGSWSNYEQYF. DNA for the CDR3: TGTGCCAGCAGCGGGAGTTGGTCGAACTACGAGCAGTACTTC.

The chain employs TRBV4-2 and TRBJ2-6, with 9 bases matching TRBD2. The CDR3 has 19 residues. V lost 4 bases to trimming and J lost 1 base; unmatched junction nucleotides: 11. Germline V lookup: CDR1 LGHNA, CDR2 YNFKEQ. CDR3 DNA: TGTGCCAGCAGCCCGCCTCCAGCGGGAGGTTTTTCTGGGGCCAACGTCCTGACTTTC. It yields the protein CASSPPPAGGFSGANVLTF.

The chain recombines TRBV2 with TRBJ2-3; D remains ambiguous. In germline, CDR1 is SNHLY, CDR2 FYNNEI. This CDR3 spans 14 amino acids. V lost 4 bases, J lost 2 bases, and 10 bases lay in between. The CDR3 protein is CASSVVSSTDTQYF. CDR3 DNA sequence: TGTGCCAGCAGTGTCGTCAGTTCCACAGATACGCAGTATTTT. Looking up the rest from reference TRBV2 and TRBJ2-3 gives the full variable domain: EPEVTQTPSHQVTQMGQEVILRCVPISNHLYFYWYRQILGQKVEFLVSFYNNEISEKSEIFDDQFSVERPDGSNFTLKIRSTKLEDSAMYFCASSVVSSTDTQYFGPGTRLTVL.

The rearrangement links TRBV9 to TRBJ2-5; a possible D gene is TRBD2 (5 bases). Germline loops: CDR1 SGDLS, CDR2 YYNGEE. The CDR3 loop spans 16 amino acids. V lost 0 bases and J lost 4, with 16 bases in between. CDR3 amino acids: CASSVDVGSGLETQYF. The CDR3 bases are TGTGCCAGCAGCGTAGACGTAGGGAGTGGGTTAGAGACCCAGTACTTC.

The chain is built from TRBV19 and TRBJ1-2; 7 nucleotides match TRBD1. Unmatched junction bases numbered 8, after V lost 6 bases and J lost 4 bases. Germline V gives CDR1 LNHDA, CDR2 SQIVND (reference sequence). This CDR3 spans 14 amino acids. CDR3 sequence (DNA): TGTGCCAGTAGGAACGACAGGGCCATCTATGGCTACACCTTC. Translating gives CASRNDRAIYGYTF.

Worth noting for this clone: One end of the junction varies from germline; a read error may be responsible. J is TRBJ2-3 and V is TRBV7-7, with 11 positions matching TRBD2. Per germline, CDR1 SSHAT and CDR2 FNYEAQ (reference sequence). The CDR3 sequence is 18 residues long. DNA for the CDR3: TGTGCTAGCAGCAGGCTAGCGGGAGGCTCGTCAGCGACAGATACGCAGTATTTT. It codes for CASSRLAGGSSATDTQYF.

The rearrangement links TRBV19 to TRBJ1-6; D unclear. Germline V gene sequence: CDR1 LNHDA, CDR2 SQIVND (reference sequence). V lost 7 bases to trimming and J lost 4 bases, with 11 bases between them. CDR3 length: 14 amino acids. This CDR3 reads CASTSLEYNSPLHF. In DNA, the CDR3 is TGTGCCAGTACTTCATTAGAGTATAATTCACCCCTCCACTTT.

The rearrangement links TRBV5-1 to TRBJ2-1, with 8 nucleotides matching TRBD2. V lost 4 bases to trimming and J lost 6 bases; unmatched junction nucleotides: 9. The CDR3 extends over 15 amino acids. CDR1 and CDR2 (germline): SGHRS, YFSETQ. The CDR3 DNA reads as TGCGCCAGCAGCCCAAAGGGACTAGGCGCCAATGAGCAGTTCTTC. Translation: CASSPKGLGANEQFF.

The chain has TRBV6-5 and TRBJ1-4; no clear D. This CDR3 is 14 amino acids long. V lost 11 bases and J lost 6, with 19 bases in between. Germline lookup yields CDR1 MNHEY and CDR2 SVGAGI. The CDR3 nucleotides read TGTGCCCATTCTAGCTACACTGAGGATGAAAAACTGTTTTTT. This gives the protein CAHSSYTEDEKLFF.

The rearrangement links TRBV19 to TRBJ2-7, with TRBD1 as a possible D gene (5 bases). V was trimmed by 0 bases and J by 9 bases, leaving 24 bases between them. CDR1 LNHDA and CDR2 SQIVND come from the germline V gene (reference sequence). The CDR3 length is 17 residues. The CDR3 reads CASSIDATAGLLNRQYF. CDR3 nucleotide sequence: TGTGCCAGTAGTATAGATGCCACGGCAGGGCTTTTAAATCGGCAGTACTTC.

This chain joins TRBV11-3 and TRBJ1-1; D gene uncertain. In germline, CDR1 is SGHNT, CDR2 YENEEA. V was pared by 1 base and J by 6 bases, with 9 bases between. The CDR3 extends over 13 amino acids. CDR3: CASSLVGFSEAFF. The CDR3 coding sequence is TGTGCCAGCAGCTTAGTCGGGTTTTCTGAAGCTTTCTTT.

The chain links TRBV3-1 (or the pseudogene TRBV3-2) to TRBJ1-4; D might be TRBD1 (6 bases). Germline V gene sequence: CDR1 LGHDT, CDR2 YNNKEL (reference sequence). The CDR3 is made up of 17 amino acids. Trimming left V 3 bases short and J 8 bases short, with 22 bases between. CDR3: CASSQTRTDPQWEKLFF. The CDR3 DNA follows: TGTGCCAGCAGCCAGACAAGGACAGATCCTCAATGGGAAAAACTGTTTTTT.

The chain employs TRBV28 and TRBJ1-6; D is perhaps TRBD1 (5 bases). The ends were cut back, 6 bases at V and 9 bases at J, with 15 bases in the middle. Germline V gives CDR1 MDHEN, CDR2 SYDVKM. This CDR3 contains 14 residues. This chain's CDR3 is CASRPQGQGSPLHF. The CDR3 nucleotides are TGTGCCAGCAGACCTCAGGGTCAGGGTTCACCCCTCCACTTT.

The gene calls are TRBV7-2 and TRBJ1-1; D remains ambiguous. Trimming pared 2 bases from V and 1 base from J, leaving 11 bases between. Germline CDR1 reads SGHTA; CDR2 reads FQGNSA. This CDR3 contains 15 residues. This chain's CDR3 is CASSLQLGRNTEAFF. Written as DNA, the CDR3 is TGTGCCAGCAGCTTACAGCTCGGGAGGAACACTGAAGCTTTCTTT. Looking up the rest from reference TRBV7-2 and TRBJ1-1 gives the full variable domain: GAGVSQSPSNKVTEKGKDVELRCDPISGHTALYWYRQSLGQGLEFLIYFQGNSAPDKSGLPSDRFSAERTGGSVSTLTIQRTQQEDSAVYLCASSLQLGRNTEAFFGQGTRLTVV.

This clone was picked up one time. V usage is TRBV19 and J usage is TRBJ1-5; D may be TRBD1 (5 bases). Trimming pared 8 bases from V and 2 bases from J, leaving 13 bases between. Germline CDR1 reads LNHDA; CDR2 reads SQIVND (reference sequence). There are 14 residues in the CDR3. The CDR3 loop reads CASSIEQGNQPQHF. For the CDR3, the DNA is TGTGCCAGTTCAATCGAACAGGGCAATCAGCCCCAGCATTTT.

This clone appeared a single time. This chain uses TRBV11-3 with TRBJ2-1, with 10 bases identical to TRBD2. With 6 bases clipped from V and 10 bases from J, the junction kept 12 bases outside the gene matches. Germline V CDR1 and CDR2: SGHNT, YENEEA. The CDR3 length is 15 residues. The CDR3 loop reads CASSQRLAGNVEQFF. As DNA, the CDR3 is TGTGCCAGCAGTCAAAGACTAGCGGGTAATGTGGAGCAGTTCTTC. Complete variable domain (other parts from reference TRBV11-3 and TRBJ2-1): EAGVVQSPRYKIIEKKQPVAFWCNPISGHNTLYWYLQNLGQGPELLIRYENEEAVDDSQLPKDRFSAERLKGVDSTLKIQPAELGDSAVYLCASSQRLAGNVEQFFGPGTRLTVL.

The sample holds one count of this clone. The chain carries TRBV2 and TRBJ2-5, with TRBD2 as a possible D gene (6 bases). The CDR3 spans 17 residues. V shed 4 bases and J shed 4 bases, with 22 bases lying between them. Germline assignment: CDR1 SNHLY and CDR2 FYNNEI. The CDR3 region is CASSGNRGSVVLETQYF. CDR3 bases: TGTGCCAGCAGTGGAAATCGGGGGAGTGTAGTTTTAGAGACCCAGTACTTC. Combining the CDR3 with reference TRBV2 and TRBJ2-5 gives the whole variable domain EPEVTQTPSHQVTQMGQEVILRCVPISNHLYFYWYRQILGQKVEFLVSFYNNEISEKSEIFDDQFSVERPDGSNFTLKIRSTKLEDSAMYFCASSGNRGSVVLETQYFGPGTRLLVL.